This paragraph reports one T cell receptor (beta chain). Its cognate antigen has yet to be identified. Nothing much larger sits one base from this clone, and base qualities are not available. Reading the germline V gene (reference sequence) gives CDR1 GTSNPN and CDR2 SVGIG. Its CDR3 holds 15 amino acids, cysteine through phenylalanine. Only the CDR3 region is kept as DNA, spanning 45 bases read in frame from base 1. V is trimmed back by 0 bases and J by 5 bases, and the junction contains 9 bases that no gene match accounts for. This entry is derived from a study of shared clonotypes between healthy human individuals (dated by TCRdb to about 2020). Background on the whole study: A couple of women and a few men aged 18 to 49 years were included in the cohort. Each donor's leukapheresis produced roughly between roughly 0.94 and 9.5 billion PBMCs. To increase sequencing depth and limit assay-specific biases, different laboratories used diverse techniques to prepare libraries and sequence TCR repertoires. The study deeply sequenced blood TCR repertoires of about 5 healthy adults to estimate repertoire size and the extent of clonotype sharing between individuals. Per donor, three plates each were used for CD4 naive and CD4 memory, two for CD8 naive, and one for CD8 memory.

Study-level results and caveats: Estimated clonotype richness was generally larger for naive than for memory subsets. When a handful of donors were compared, the shared fraction of clonotypes was 5% to 6.5% for naive CD4, around 4% for naive CD8, roughly 2.5% for memory CD4, and 0.35% to 0.4% for memory CD8. The small number of donors limited the genetic and exposure-history diversity represented. Only blood was sampled, and tissue TCR repertoires likely differ from those in blood. Clonotypes shared by all four sorted-subset donors showed higher generation probabilities than non-shared clonotypes. Based on pairwise subsampling, the degree of clonotype sharing among donors was expected to be affected by sequencing depth. Even with the large sequencing depth, rarefaction of the sorted-subset datasets indicated that sequencing was incomplete.

CD8 naive samples consisted of CD45RO-negative cells that were positively selected for CCR7, yielding a CD45RA+CCR7+ population without TemRA cells. Donors were healthy HIV-negative adults with no recently reported acute infections or vaccinations. Every donor was a Caucasian adult residing in Nashville, Tennessee, USA. After blood collection by leukapheresis, PBMCs were isolated using Ficoll-Histopaque density gradient centrifugation and then cryopreserved in the vapor phase of liquid nitrogen. Analytical flow cytometry was used to check the purity and quantity of every magnetically sorted T cell population. Genomic DNA was isolated from every sorted fraction and measured by UV absorbance on a Nanodrop 2000c. TCR CDR3 regions were amplified from genomic DNA by multiplex PCR using the deep immunoSEQ assay. Genomic DNA extracted from each cell subset was distributed evenly over all wells of several immunoSEQ 96-well plates, and each plate served as one replicate. For sorted subsets, about 220 ng of genomic DNA, equivalent to around 31,000 T cell genomes, went into each replicate PCR. Purified libraries were quantified with a Qubit 3.0 fluorometer, sized on a Bioanalyzer 2100, and re-quantified with the KAPA Library Quantification kit. Each immunoSEQ 96-well plate was sequenced on its own single-read 150-cycle Illumina NextSeq 550 flow cell. The original pipeline was this. Because the immunoSEQ output held only junctional sequences and lacked quality scores, the filtering could not match the filtering applied to full-length reads. Sequences were annotated with PyIR, a Python wrapper for IgBLAST v1.9, using IMGT germline references to assign V/J genes and CDR3. Reads were removed for weak V/J assignments (E-value above 1e-6), missing CDR3, stop codons, out-of-frame junctions, or ambiguous translated residues. A V3J clonotype was defined by an identical inferred V gene, J gene, and CDR3 amino acid sequence. Percentage overlap between repertoires was computed as shared unique clonotypes divided by the size of the smaller repertoire. RTK rarefaction, the Chao1 estimator, and Recon v2.1 estimates of unobserved clonotypes were used to assess repertoire richness. OLGA was used to compute generation probabilities for all TCRbeta clonotypes that the gDNA method yielded from a handful of donors. As stored in TCRdb, this immuneACCESS dataset retains in-frame rearrangements with V and J assigned. A fraction of the clones does not appear; measured against another copy, unresolved V genes explain less than half of the discrepancy, and the remainder lacks a known reason. V and J calls and clone size are copied from that table; D and trimming were computed from the DNA. The sample table holds some 740,000 clones, of which 80% to 95% were seen once. Of the sample, about 24% falls within the top ten clones.

The specimen sequenced was naive CD8+ T cells sorted from blood. The cell subset or site label of this sample denotes: CD45RA+CCR7+. The chain is encoded by TRBV30 joined to TRBJ1-1; TRBD1 lines up with 7 middle nucleotides. The TCR was taken from a man aged 30 to 39 in good health. The DNA reads as follows: TGTGCCTGGAGTGTAGACCAGGGGGGACGGACTGAAGCTTTCTTT. It translates as CAWSVDQGGRTEAFF. Full variable domain (CDR3 extended with the reference TRBV30 and TRBJ1-1 proteins): SQTIHQWPATLVQPVGSPLSLECTVEGTSNPNLYWYRQAAGRGLQLLFYSVGIGQISSEVPQNLSASRPQDRQFILSSKKLLLSDSGFYLCAWSVDQGGRTEAFFGQGTRLTVV.